This T cell receptor (beta chain) was sequenced for a study of cytomegalovirus exposure and HLA in healthy donors. Findings and limits, study-wide: Some TCR beta chains (164 of them) were listed as cytomegalovirus-associated. Productive status was seen about 90% or about 30% of the time for most TCR beta V segments in an earlier analysis. Highly shared sequence variants in one cluster were likely a sequencing artifact.

A word on this clone: Its matching antigen is unknown.

Primers for the PCR totalled 60 Vbeta and 13 Jbeta. Per the original methods: There were 80 million to 95 million unique TCR beta chains by a later count, and some 11 million of them were shared. The method was immunoSEQ multiplex PCR; TCRdb's version includes in-frame clones alone and lacks a portion of them. V and J calls and clone size are those listed in that table; D and trimming were worked out from the DNA. Here the sample spans roughly 100,000 clones, about four fifths being singletons. The sample taken for sequencing was PBMCs. The receptor was derived from a woman in her thirties or forties in good health and CMV-seronegative.

CDR3 residues: CASSVRGGAPDTQYF. The CDR3 DNA is TGTGCCAGCAGCGTTCGCGGGGGGGCCCCAGATACGCAGTATTTT. The chain uses TRBV9 and TRBJ2-3; the match to TRBD2 covers 9 bases. There are 15 residues in the CDR3. Germline trimming cut 2 bases from V and 4 bases from J; bases unmatched to any gene: 5. Germline V gene data show CDR1 as SGDLS and CDR2 as YYNGEE.